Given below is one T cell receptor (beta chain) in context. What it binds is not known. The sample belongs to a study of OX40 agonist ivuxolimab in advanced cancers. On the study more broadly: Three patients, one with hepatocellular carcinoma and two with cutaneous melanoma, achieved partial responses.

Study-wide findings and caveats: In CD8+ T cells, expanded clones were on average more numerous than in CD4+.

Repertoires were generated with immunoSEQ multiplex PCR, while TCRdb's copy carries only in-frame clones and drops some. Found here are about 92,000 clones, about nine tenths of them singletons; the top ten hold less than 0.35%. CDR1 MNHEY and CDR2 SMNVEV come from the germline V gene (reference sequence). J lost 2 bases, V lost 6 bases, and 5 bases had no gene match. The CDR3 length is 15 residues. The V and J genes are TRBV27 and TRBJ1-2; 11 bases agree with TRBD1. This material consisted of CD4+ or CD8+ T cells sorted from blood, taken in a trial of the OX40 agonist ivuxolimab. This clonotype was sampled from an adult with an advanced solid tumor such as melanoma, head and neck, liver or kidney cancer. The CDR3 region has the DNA TGTGCCAGCAGCCCCCGGACAGGGGGCAACTATGGCTACACCTTC. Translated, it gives CASSPRTGGNYGYTF.